This T cell receptor beta chain was obtained from a study of vaccination and CD4 T cells after COVID-19. At the level of the study: Investigators stimulated cells with overlapping spike peptides drawn from SARS-CoV-2, HCoV-NL63, HCoV-OC43 and HCoV-229E. Control cultures used a CEFX viral epitope pool, an HIV-1 Nef peptide pool, or no peptide.

V lost 3 bases, J lost 2 bases, and 3 bases stayed unmatched. CDR1 MNHNS and CDR2 SASEGT come from the germline V gene. The CDR3 runs 14 residues. The treatment denotes: roughly nine-day PBMC culture with coronavirus spike peptide pools or control peptides (ViraFEST assay). This clonotype was seen more than once but under ten times. The antigen is undetermined. Once obtained from cultured CD4+ T cells, the DNA was sequenced using the Oncomine TCR Beta short-read assay. Via MiXCR, TCRdb re-called the PCR reads, giving one row per CDR3 protein. The table shows over 20,000 distinct CDR3 sequences, with about 51% occurring only once.

The chain carries TRBV6-1 and TRBJ1-1, with 7 bases lining up with TRBD1. The sequencing input was CD4+ T cells from blood, cultured in vitro. The TCR comes from a human donor who had recovered from COVID-19. CDR3 in amino acids: CASSEGTVNTEAFF. CDR3 in DNA: TGTGCCAGCAGTGAGGGGACAGTTAACACTGAAGCTTTCTTT.